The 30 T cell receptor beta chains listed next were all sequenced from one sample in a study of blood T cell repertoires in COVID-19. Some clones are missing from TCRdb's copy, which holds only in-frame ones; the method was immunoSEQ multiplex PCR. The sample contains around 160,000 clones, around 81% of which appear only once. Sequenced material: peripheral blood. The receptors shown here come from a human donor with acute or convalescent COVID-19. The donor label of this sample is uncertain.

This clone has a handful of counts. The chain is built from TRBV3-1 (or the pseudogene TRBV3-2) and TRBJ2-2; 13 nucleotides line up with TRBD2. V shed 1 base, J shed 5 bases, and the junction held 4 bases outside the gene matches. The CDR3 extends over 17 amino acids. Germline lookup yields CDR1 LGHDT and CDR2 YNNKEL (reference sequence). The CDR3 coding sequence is TGTGCCAGCAGCCAAGGACTAGCGGGGGGACGGACCGGGGAGCTGTTTTTT. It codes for CASSQGLAGGRTGELFF.

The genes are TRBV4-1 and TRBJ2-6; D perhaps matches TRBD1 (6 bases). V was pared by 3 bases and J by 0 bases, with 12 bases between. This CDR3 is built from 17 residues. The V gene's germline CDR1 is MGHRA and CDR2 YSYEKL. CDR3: CASSHFQGYSGANVLTF. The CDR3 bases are TGCGCCAGCAGCCATTTTCAGGGGTACTCTGGGGCCAACGTCCTGACTTTC.

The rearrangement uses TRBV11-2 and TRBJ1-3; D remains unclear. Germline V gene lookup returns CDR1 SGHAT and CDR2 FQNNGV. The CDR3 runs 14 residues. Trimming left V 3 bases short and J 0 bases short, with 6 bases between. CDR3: CASSFIVSGNTIYF. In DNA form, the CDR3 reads TGTGCCAGCAGCTTCATAGTCTCTGGAAACACCATATATTTT.

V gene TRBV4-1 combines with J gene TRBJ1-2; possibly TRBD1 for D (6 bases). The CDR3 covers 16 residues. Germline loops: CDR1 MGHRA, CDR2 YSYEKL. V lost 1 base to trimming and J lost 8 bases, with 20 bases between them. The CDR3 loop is CASSQVPDSAERGYTF. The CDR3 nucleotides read TGCGCCAGCAGCCAAGTCCCGGACAGCGCCGAGCGGGGCTACACCTTC.

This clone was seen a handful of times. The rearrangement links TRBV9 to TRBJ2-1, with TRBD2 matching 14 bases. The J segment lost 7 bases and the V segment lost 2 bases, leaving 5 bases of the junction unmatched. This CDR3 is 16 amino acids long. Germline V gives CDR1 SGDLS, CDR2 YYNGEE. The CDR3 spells CASSVLTSGGVNEQFF. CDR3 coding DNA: TGTGCCAGCAGCGTCCTGACTAGCGGGGGGGTAAATGAGCAGTTCTTC. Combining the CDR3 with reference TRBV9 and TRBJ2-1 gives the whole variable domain DSGVTQTPKHLITATGQRVTLRCSPRSGDLSVYWYQQSLDQGLQFLIQYYNGEERAKGNILERFSAQQFPDLHSELNLSSLELGDSALYFCASSVLTSGGVNEQFFGPGTRLTVL.

The DNA for the CDR3 is TGTGCCAGCAGCGCCCGGGACAGGGATGCTGCTGGAAACACCATATATTTT. Translated: CASSARDRDAAGNTIYF. This rearrangement joins TRBV9 to TRBJ1-3; 9 bases match TRBD1. The V and J ends lost 3 bases and 2 bases, in that order; junction bases with no gene match: 9. The CDR3 runs to 17 residues. From germline, CDR1 is SGDLS and CDR2 YYNGEE.

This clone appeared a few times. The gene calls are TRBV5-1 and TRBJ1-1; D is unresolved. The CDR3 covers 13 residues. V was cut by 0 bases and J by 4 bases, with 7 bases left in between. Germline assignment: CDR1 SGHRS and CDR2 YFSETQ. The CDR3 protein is CASSLAGSTEAFF. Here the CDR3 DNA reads TGCGCCAGCAGCTTGGCGGGGAGCACTGAAGCTTTCTTT.

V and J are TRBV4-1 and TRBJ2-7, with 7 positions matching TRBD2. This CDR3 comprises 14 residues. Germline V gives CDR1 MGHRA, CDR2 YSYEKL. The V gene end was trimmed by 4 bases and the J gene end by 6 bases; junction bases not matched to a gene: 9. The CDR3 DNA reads TGCGCCAGCAGCCCTCTGGGGGGGGGACGCGAGCAGTACTTC. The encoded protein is CASSPLGGGREQYF.

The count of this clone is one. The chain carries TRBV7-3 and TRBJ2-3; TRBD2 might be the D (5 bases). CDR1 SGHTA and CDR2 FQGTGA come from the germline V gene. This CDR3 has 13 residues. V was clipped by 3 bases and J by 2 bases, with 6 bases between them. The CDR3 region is CASSFGVTDTQYF. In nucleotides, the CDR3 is TGTGCCAGCAGCTTCGGGGTCACAGATACGCAGTATTTT.

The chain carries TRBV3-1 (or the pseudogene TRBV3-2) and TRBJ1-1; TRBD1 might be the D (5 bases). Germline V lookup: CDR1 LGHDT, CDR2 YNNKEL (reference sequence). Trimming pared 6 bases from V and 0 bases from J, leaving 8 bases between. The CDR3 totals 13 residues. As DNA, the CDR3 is TGTGCCAGCAGTGGACATTTGAACACTGAAGCTTTCTTT. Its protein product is CASSGHLNTEAFF.

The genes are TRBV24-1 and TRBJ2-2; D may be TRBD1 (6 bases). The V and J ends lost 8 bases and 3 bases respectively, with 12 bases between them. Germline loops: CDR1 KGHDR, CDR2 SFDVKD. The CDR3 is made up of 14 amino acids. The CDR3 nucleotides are TGTGCCACCAATCGGGCAGGGGACACCGGGGAGCTGTTTTTT. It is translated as CATNRAGDTGELFF.

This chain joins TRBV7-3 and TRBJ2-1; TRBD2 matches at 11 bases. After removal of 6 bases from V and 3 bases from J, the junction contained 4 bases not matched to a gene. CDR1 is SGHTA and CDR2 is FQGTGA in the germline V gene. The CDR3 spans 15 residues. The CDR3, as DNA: TGTGCCAGCAGGATACTAGCGGGGGACTACAATGAGCAGTTCTTC. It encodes CASRILAGDYNEQFF.

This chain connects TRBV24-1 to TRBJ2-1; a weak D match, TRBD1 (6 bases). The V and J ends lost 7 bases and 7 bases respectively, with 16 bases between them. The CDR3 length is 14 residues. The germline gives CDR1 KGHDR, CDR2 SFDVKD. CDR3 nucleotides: TGTGCCACCAGAGGAGGAAATGGACAGAATGAGCAGTTCTTC. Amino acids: CATRGGNGQNEQFF.

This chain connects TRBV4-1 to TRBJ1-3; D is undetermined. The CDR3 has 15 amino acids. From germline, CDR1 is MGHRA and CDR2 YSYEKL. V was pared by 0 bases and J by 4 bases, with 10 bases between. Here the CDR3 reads CASSQDNTAGNTIYF. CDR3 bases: TGCGCCAGCAGCCAAGATAACACCGCCGGAAACACCATATATTTT.

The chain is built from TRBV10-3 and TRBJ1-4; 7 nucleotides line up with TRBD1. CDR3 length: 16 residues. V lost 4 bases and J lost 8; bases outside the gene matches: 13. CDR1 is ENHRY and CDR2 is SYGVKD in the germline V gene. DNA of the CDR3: TGTGCCATCAGTGTGATCCCACAGGGGAATCGGGAAAAACTGTTTTTT. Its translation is CAISVIPQGNREKLFF.

CDR3 in DNA: TGTGCCAGCAGCCAAGGGCACACCATATATTTT. Translated: CASSQGHTIYF. The rearrangement joins TRBV14 to TRBJ1-3; no firm D call. Per germline, CDR1 SGHDN and CDR2 FVKESK. V lost 1 base and J 8 bases, leaving 3 bases between the germline ends. This CDR3 comprises 11 residues. Looking up the rest from reference TRBV14 and TRBJ1-3 gives the full variable domain: EAGVTQFPSHSVIEKGQTVTLRCDPISGHDNLYWYRRVMGKEIKFLLHFVKESKQDESGMPNNRFLAERTGGTYSTLKVQPAELEDSGVYFCASSQGHTIYFGEGSWLTVV.

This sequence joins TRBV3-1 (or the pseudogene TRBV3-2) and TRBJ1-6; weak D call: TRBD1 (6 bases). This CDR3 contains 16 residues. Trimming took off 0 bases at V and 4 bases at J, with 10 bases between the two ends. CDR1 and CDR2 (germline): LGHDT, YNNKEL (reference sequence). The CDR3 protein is CASSQEQGVYNSPLHF. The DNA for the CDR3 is TGTGCCAGCAGCCAAGAACAGGGAGTTTATAATTCACCCCTCCACTTT.

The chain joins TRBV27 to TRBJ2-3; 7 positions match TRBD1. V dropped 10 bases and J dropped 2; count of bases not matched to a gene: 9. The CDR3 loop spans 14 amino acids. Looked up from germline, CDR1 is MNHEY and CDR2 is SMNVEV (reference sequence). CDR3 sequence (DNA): TGTGCCACCCAGACAGGGCCCTCCACAGATACGCAGTATTTT. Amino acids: CATQTGPSTDTQYF.

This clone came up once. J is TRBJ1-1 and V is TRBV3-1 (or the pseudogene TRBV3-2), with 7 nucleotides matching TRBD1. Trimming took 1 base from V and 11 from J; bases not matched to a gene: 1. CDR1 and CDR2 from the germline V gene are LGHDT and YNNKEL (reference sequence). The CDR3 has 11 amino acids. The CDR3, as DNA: TGTGCCAGCAGCCAAGGGGGACAGGCTTTCTTT. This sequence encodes CASSQGGQAFF.

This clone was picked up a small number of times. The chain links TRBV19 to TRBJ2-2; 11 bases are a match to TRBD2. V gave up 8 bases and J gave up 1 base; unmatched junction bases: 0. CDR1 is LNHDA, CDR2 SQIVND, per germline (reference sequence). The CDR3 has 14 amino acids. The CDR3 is CASGLAGNTGELFF. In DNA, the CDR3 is TGTGCCAGTGGACTAGCGGGGAACACCGGGGAGCTGTTTTTT.

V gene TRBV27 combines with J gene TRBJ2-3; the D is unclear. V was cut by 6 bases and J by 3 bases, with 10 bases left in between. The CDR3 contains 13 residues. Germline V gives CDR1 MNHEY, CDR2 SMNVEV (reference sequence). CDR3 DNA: TGTGCCAGCAGCCTCAGGCGAACAGATACGCAGTATTTT. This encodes CASSLRRTDTQYF.

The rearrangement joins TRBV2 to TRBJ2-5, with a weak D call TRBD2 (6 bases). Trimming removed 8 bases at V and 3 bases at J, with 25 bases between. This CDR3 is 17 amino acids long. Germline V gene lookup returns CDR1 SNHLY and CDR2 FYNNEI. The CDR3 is CASLSPTSRQFKETQYF. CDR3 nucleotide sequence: TGTGCCAGCCTCTCCCCCACTAGCCGGCAATTTAAAGAGACCCAGTACTTC.

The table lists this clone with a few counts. CDR3: CASSFQRGRSNEKLFF. In DNA form, the CDR3 reads TGTGCCAGCAGTTTCCAGCGGGGGCGGAGTAATGAAAAACTGTTTTTT. The J gene is TRBJ1-4, the V gene TRBV7-8, with D perhaps TRBD1 (6 bases). In germline, CDR1 is SGHVS, CDR2 FQNEAQ. V gave up 6 bases and J gave up 4 bases, with 18 bases separating them. This CDR3 is built from 16 residues.

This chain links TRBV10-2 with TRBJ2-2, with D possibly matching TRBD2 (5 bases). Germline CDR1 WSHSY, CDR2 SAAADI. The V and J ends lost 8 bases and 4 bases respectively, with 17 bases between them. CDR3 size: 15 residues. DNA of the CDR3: TGCGCCAGCGGCAAAGCGGAGGAGGTCACCGGGGAGCTGTTTTTT. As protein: CASGKAEEVTGELFF.

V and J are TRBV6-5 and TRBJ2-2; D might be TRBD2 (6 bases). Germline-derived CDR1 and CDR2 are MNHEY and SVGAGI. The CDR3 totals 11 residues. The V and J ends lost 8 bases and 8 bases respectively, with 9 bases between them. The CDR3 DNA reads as TGTGCCAGCCGGGGGATAGGGGAGCTGTTTTTT. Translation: CASRGIGELFF.

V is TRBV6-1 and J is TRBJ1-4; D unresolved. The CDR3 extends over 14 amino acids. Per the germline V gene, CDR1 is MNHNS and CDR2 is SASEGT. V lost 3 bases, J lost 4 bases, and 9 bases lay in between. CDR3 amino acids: CASSEGHYNEKLFF. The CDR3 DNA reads TGTGCCAGCAGTGAGGGTCACTATAATGAAAAACTGTTTTTT.

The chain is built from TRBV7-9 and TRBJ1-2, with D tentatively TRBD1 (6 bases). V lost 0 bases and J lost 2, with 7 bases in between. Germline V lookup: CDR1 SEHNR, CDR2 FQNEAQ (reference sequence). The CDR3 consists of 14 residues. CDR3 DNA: TGTGCCAGCAGCTTAGCACAGGGCAACTATGGCTACACCTTC. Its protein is CASSLAQGNYGYTF.

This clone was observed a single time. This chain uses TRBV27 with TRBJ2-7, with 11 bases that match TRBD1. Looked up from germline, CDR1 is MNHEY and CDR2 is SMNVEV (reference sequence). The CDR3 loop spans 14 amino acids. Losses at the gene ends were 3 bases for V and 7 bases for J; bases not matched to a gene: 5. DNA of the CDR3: TGTGCCAGCAGTTTGGGGACAGGGGGGGGTGAGCAGTACTTC. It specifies CASSLGTGGGEQYF.

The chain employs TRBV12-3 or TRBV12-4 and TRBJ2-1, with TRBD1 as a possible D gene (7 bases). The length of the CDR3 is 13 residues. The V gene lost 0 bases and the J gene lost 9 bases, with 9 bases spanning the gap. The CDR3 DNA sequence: TGTGCCAGCAGTTTAGCCCAGGGGGGTGAGCAGTTCTTC. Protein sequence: CASSLAQGGEQFF.

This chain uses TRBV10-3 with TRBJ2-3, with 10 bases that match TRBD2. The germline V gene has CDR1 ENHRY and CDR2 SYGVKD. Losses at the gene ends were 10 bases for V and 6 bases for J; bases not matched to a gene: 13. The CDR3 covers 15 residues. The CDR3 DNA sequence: TGTGCCACCCAGACCAGCGGGGGGGCTCGTGATACGCAGTATTTT. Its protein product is CATQTSGGARDTQYF.